This T cell receptor beta chain comes out of a study of blood T cell repertoires in COVID-19. About the study: PBMCs, B-cell-depleted T cells, or T cells were the source of the cDNA or gDNA that made up the material.

CDR3 length: 15 amino acids. Trimming took off 5 bases at V and 4 bases at J, with 18 bases between the two ends. Germline V gene data show CDR1 as SGDLS and CDR2 as YYNGEE. Sequencing used immunoSEQ multiplex PCR; TCRdb keeps in-frame clones, though not all of them. The table records about 330,000 clones, roughly 88% of them present only once. The sequencing sample was made of peripheral blood. This sequence was found in a woman aged 45-60 years with active or convalescent COVID-19. The rearrangement uses TRBV9 and TRBJ1-1; D remains unclear. In nucleotides, the CDR3 is TGTGCCAGCAGTGCGAGGCCGGGATCTAGCACTGAAGCTTTCTTT. It specifies CASSARPGSSTEAFF.